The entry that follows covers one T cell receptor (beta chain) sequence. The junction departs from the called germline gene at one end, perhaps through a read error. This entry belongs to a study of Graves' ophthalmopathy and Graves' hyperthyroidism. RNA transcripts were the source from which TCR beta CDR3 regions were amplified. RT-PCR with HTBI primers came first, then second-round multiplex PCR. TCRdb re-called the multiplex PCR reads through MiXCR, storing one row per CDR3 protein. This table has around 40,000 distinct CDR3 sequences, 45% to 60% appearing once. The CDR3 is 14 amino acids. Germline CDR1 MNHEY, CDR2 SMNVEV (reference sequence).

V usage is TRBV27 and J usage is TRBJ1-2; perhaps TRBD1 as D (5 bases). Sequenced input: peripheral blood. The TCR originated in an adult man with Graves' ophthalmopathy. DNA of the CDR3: TGTGCCGGCAGTACCCTGGGGGAGCCTAACGGCTACACCTTC. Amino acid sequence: CAGSTLGEPNGYTF.